This T cell receptor beta chain was obtained from a study of T-cell memory formation after mild COVID-19. General study findings and limits: Clones that contracted from day 15 to 85 had balanced CD4/CD8; later expanders were CD4+ biased.

V gave up 2 bases and J gave up 3 bases, with 26 bases separating them. Germline lookup yields CDR1 SGHRS and CDR2 YFSETQ. The CDR3 covers 19 residues. Notes on this clonotype: Antigen: not known.

TCRdb re-derived calls from the 5' RACE reads in MiXCR, one entry per CDR3 protein. The sample holds more than 300,000 distinct CDR3 sequences, roughly an eighth seen once. Sequencing was carried out using PBMCs or a T cell subset sorted from them (not recorded which). The chain couples TRBV5-1 to TRBJ1-2; D is unclear. The sequence was collected from a man aged 18 to 35 who had mild COVID-19 (a few samples of this study predate the infection). Cell type and time point are not known. CDR3 bases: TGCGCCAGCAGCTTTGGGATTCGTTGGCCTCGCCACCATGACTATGGCTACACCTTC. Translation: CASSFGIRWPRHHDYGYTF.